This T cell receptor beta chain stems from a study of T cell responses to AZD1222 COVID-19 vaccine. Study-level results: Nearly half of spike-specific TCRs reportedly go after variant regions that carry no mutations. Vaccine-associated CD4 TCRs ranged over spike, dominating at 160-218 and 743-854. The peak T cell response came first, and repertoires were sampled only after it. Females outnumbered males among donors, who were mostly white British; clonal diversity was possibly underestimated.

As concerns this clone: The antigen is undetermined.

Sequencing was performed with immunoSEQ multiplex PCR; in TCRdb, only in-frame clones are kept and a portion is missing. The data contain roughly 150,000 clones, around 90% of them seen just once; the ten biggest clones take up 1.9%. The CDR3 sequence is 14 residues long. Trimming removed 3 bases at V and 5 bases at J, with 13 bases between. Germline CDR1 MNHEY, CDR2 SVGAGI. The rearrangement uses TRBV6-5 and TRBJ2-5, with no clear D. The TCR comes from an adult in good health. The sample was peripheral blood, taken on day 0 of AZD1222 vaccination. CDR3 residues: CASSYFSARETQYF. CDR3 sequence (DNA): TGTGCCAGCAGTTATTTTAGTGCTCGGGAGACCCAGTACTTC.